The next 14 T cell receptor beta chains were all read from a single sample in a study of blood T cell repertoires in COVID-19 (dated by TCRdb to the early 2020s). Library construction relied on the immunoSEQ multiplex PCR assay. What TCRdb holds here is the immuneACCESS table cut down to in-frame rearrangements. Part of the clones is not present; checked against another copy, under half of the missing clones reflect an unresolved V gene, and the others are unexplained. Within this sample are some 240,000 clones, with 75% to 85% of them counted one time only. The ten biggest clones cover 5.2% of the sample. The sequenced sample consisted of peripheral blood. The receptor source for this set is a woman between 65 and 79 years old with COVID-19, enrolled during active disease.

CDR3 sequence: CASSVRQGGGVDEQYF. The CDR3 DNA reads as TGTGCCAGTAGTGTACGACAGGGGGGAGGCGTGGACGAGCAGTACTTC. This chain joins TRBV19 and TRBJ2-7; 9 bases line up with TRBD1. Germline assignment: CDR1 LNHDA and CDR2 SQIVND (reference sequence). There are 16 residues in the CDR3. V shed 5 bases, J shed 5 bases, and the junction held 13 bases outside the gene matches.

The chain uses TRBV6-1 and TRBJ1-6; TRBD1 might be the D (6 bases). Trimming cost V 0 bases and J 7 bases, with 7 bases left between them. The germline gives CDR1 MNHNS, CDR2 SASEGT. The length of the CDR3 is 14 residues. CDR3 protein: CASSEAQGNSPLHF. Here the CDR3 DNA reads TGTGCCAGCAGTGAAGCGCAGGGGAATTCACCCCTCCACTTT.

Regarding this clone: At the DNA level, this CDR3 is encoded by other sequences in the same sample as well. The V call is TRBV6-2 or TRBV6-3, the J call TRBJ2-7, with TRBD2 as a possible D gene (5 bases). The ends were cut back, 2 bases at V and 3 bases at J, with 8 bases in the middle. CDR3 length equals 13 residues. Germline-derived CDR1 and CDR2 are MNHEY and SVGEGT. The CDR3 DNA reads as TGTGCCAGCAGTTACGGGAGCGGCTACGAGCAGTACTTC. Amino acid sequence: CASSYGSGYEQYF.

The V gene is TRBV28, the J gene TRBJ2-3; 8 nucleotides agree with TRBD2. The V and J ends lost 3 bases and 4 bases, in that order; junction bases with no gene match: 6. This CDR3 is built from 15 residues. Germline V gene lookup returns CDR1 MDHEN and CDR2 SYDVKM. The CDR3 DNA follows: TGTGCCAGCAGTTTCGGGGTAGCGGGATCAGATACGCAGTATTTT. This codes for CASSFGVAGSDTQYF.

This clone was found once. V is TRBV6-1 and J is TRBJ1-2; D remains unclear. The CDR3 has 15 amino acids. V was shortened by 3 bases and J by 8 bases, with 19 bases between the two germline ends. From germline, CDR1 is MNHNS and CDR2 SASEGT. In DNA, the CDR3 is TGTGCCAGCAGTGAGGGCCCCCCGGTCCTGGCGGGCTACACCTTC. Translation gives CASSEGPPVLAGYTF.

The rearrangement uses TRBV25-1 and TRBJ1-2, with 12 nucleotides matching TRBD1. Germline CDR1 is MGHDK and CDR2 is SYGVNS. The CDR3 has 14 amino acids. The ends lost 6 bases at V and 6 bases at J; junction bases unmatched: 5. CDR3 loop: CASRGQGARNGYTF. For the CDR3, the DNA is TGTGCCAGCAGGGGACAGGGGGCGCGGAATGGCTACACCTTC.

V usage is TRBV29-1 and J usage is TRBJ2-3, with 7 bases identical to TRBD1. This CDR3 contains 13 residues. J gave up 5 bases and V 3 bases, and 5 bases lay outside the gene matches. CDR1 is SQVTM, CDR2 ANQGSEA, per germline. This CDR3 reads CSVDEGAGDTQYF. The CDR3 coding sequence is TGCAGCGTTGATGAGGGGGCGGGAGATACGCAGTATTTT.

The chain recombines TRBV19 with TRBJ1-2, with 10 bases matching TRBD1. The V and J ends lost 5 bases and 7 bases, in that order; junction bases with no gene match: 16. This CDR3 has 17 residues. Germline V gene sequence: CDR1 LNHDA, CDR2 SQIVND (reference sequence). CDR3 sequence reads: CASSAPGTGALARGYTF. The CDR3 DNA reads TGTGCCAGTAGTGCCCCCGGGACAGGGGCGCTGGCGCGTGGCTACACCTTC.

The rearrangement links TRBV18 to TRBJ2-3, with a possible D match to TRBD1 (5 bases). The CDR3 covers 15 residues. Germline-derived CDR1 and CDR2 are KGHSH and LQKENI. Trimming left V 3 bases short and J 1 base short, with 11 bases between. This chain's CDR3 is CASSPPRAGTDTQYF. CDR3 nucleotides: TGTGCCAGCTCACCTCCCAGGGCAGGCACAGATACGCAGTATTTT.

V gene TRBV25-1 combines with J gene TRBJ2-3; 10 bases align to TRBD2. The CDR3 length is 16 residues. Per the germline V gene, CDR1 is MGHDK and CDR2 is SYGVNS. V lost 4 bases and J lost 0; bases outside the gene matches: 4. CDR3 bases: TGTGCCAGCAGTGGGGGACTAGCGACTAGCACAGATACGCAGTATTTT. Translated: CASSGGLATSTDTQYF.

The chain uses TRBV7-9 and TRBJ2-7; possibly TRBD1 for D (6 bases). This CDR3 has 14 amino acids. Trimming pared 5 bases from V and 3 bases from J, leaving 14 bases between. Germline V lookup: CDR1 SEHNR, CDR2 FQNEAQ (reference sequence). CDR3 sequence (DNA): TGTGCCAGCAGCCCATTCGCGGACAGCTACGAGCAGTACTTC. Translated: CASSPFADSYEQYF.

This chain connects TRBV7-2 to TRBJ1-3, with D hard to call. Germline lookup yields CDR1 SGHTA and CDR2 FQGNSA. The CDR3 extends over 15 amino acids. The ends were cut back, 5 bases at V and 0 bases at J, with 11 bases in the middle. CDR3 loop: CASSTRQLSGNTIYF. CDR3 nucleotide sequence: TGTGCCAGCAGCACCCGACAACTCTCTGGAAACACCATATATTTT.

The chain employs TRBV25-1 and TRBJ2-7; 9 nucleotides line up with TRBD1. The ends lost 6 bases at V and 6 bases at J; junction bases unmatched: 12. The CDR3 is 15 residues long. CDR1 and CDR2 (germline): MGHDK, SYGVNS. The CDR3 sequence: CASSTHGTGPSEQYF. CDR3 coding DNA: TGTGCCAGCAGCACTCACGGGACAGGGCCCTCCGAGCAGTACTTC.

The chain employs TRBV6-2 or TRBV6-3 and TRBJ1-5; D gene uncertain. This CDR3 has 14 amino acids. V was clipped by 5 bases and J by 2 bases, with 10 bases between them. Germline CDR1 is MNHEY and CDR2 is SVGEGT. The CDR3 DNA follows: TGTGCCAGCAGTGGTGATCGGGGCAATCAGCCCCAGCATTTT. Amino acids: CASSGDRGNQPQHF.